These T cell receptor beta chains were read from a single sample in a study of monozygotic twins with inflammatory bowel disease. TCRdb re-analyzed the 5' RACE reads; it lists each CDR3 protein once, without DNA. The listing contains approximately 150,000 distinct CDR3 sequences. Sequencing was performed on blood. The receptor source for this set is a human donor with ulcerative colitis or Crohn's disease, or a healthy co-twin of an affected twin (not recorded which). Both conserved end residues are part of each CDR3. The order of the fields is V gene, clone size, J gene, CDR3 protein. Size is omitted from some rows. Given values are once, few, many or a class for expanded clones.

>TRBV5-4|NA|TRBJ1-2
CASSWKDRANYGYTF
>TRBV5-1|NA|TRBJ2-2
CASSLAARTGGFGELFF
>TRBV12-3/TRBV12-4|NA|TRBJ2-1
CASSLPGLATNEQFF
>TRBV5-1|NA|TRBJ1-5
CASSVGPFGGGQPQHF
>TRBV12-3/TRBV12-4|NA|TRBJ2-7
CASTRATDPSYEQYF
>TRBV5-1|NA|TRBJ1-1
CASRGGPAEAFF
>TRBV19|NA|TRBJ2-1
CASSTDGGSYNEQFF
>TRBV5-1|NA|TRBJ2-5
CASSFTSGKETQYF
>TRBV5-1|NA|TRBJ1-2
CASSPGGQDNYGYTF
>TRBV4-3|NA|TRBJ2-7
CASSQDPSGGPYEQYF
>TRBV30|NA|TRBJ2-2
CARPGTPEVLNTGELFF
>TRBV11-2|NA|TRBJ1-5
CASSSFRGTVEGFNQPQHF
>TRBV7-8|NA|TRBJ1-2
CASSLASPATGPYGYTF
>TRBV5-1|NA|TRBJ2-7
CASSLVSGAAYEQYF
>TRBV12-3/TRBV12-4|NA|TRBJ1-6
CASSGGVGPNSPLHF
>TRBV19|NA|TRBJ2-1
CASRTGGIYNEQFF
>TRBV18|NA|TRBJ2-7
CASSPAGFHEQYF
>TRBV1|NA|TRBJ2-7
CTSSQGKEQYF
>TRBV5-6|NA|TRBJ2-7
CASSLVAAPYEQYF
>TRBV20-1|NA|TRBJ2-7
CSATTGGSYEQYF
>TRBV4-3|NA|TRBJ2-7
CASSQERQGANEQYF
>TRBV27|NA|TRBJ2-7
CASSFSETHEQYF
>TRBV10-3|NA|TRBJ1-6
CAIGLGDSPLHF
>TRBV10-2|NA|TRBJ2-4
CASRETLPLAKNIQYF
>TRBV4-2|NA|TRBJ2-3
CASSQGLVGAGNTDTQYF
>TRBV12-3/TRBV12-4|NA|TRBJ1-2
CASSLAGQGFLSGYTF
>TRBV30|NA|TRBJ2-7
CAWSGEGGLYTYEQYF
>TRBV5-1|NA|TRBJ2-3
CASSSDLIRTGNTQYF
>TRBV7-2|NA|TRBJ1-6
CASGFRAGGSYNSPLHF
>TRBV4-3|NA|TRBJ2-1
CASSQVFRGEKFF
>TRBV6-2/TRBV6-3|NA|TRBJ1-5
CASSWGRGGGQPQHF
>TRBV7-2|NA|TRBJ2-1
CASGAGGPSYNEQFF
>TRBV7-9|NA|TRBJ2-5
CASSASTGNQETQYF
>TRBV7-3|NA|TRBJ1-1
CASRLTVNTEAFF
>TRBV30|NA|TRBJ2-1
CAREWGDGAYNEQFF
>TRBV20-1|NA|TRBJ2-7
CSAERVIWEQYF
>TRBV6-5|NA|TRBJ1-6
CASSYATGARNSPLHF
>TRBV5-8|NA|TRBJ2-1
CASSFGIDDEQFF
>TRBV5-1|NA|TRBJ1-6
CASSLEARGLSSPLHF
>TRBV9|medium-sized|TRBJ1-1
CASSVGGAVNTEAFF
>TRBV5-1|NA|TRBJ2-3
CASSYTRTPDTQYF
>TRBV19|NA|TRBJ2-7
CASSPGQGYCEQYF
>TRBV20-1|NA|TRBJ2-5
CSASPSTGGAKTQYF
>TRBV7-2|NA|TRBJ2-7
CASSPRPYLHEQYF
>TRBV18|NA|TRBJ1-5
CASSLRSRDGYNQPQHF
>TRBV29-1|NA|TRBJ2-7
CSVAAGAYEQYF
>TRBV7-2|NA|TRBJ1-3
CATIRGNSGNTIYF
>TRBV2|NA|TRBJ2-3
CASSDGPSVLDTQYF
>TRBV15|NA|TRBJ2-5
CATSRGIEETQYF
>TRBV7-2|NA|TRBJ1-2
CASSPRTGANYGYTF